The TCR beta chain described here comes from a study of T cells in localized non-small cell lung cancer. Study-wide findings and caveats: In adjacent lung appeared a median approximately 57 of the top 100 tumor clones. Those with higher blood T cell density had longer overall survival. The greatest T cell clonality was found in uninvolved adjacent lung (higher than in tumor).

Some clones are missing from TCRdb's copy, which holds only in-frame ones; the method was immunoSEQ multiplex PCR. This sample has tens of thousands of clones, with around 84% found just once. The CDR3 spans 14 residues. Trimming shortened V by 1 base and J by 11 bases, and 14 bases separated the two germline ends. CDR1 and CDR2 (germline): SGHTA, FQGNSA. Remarks on this clone: As yet, its antigen is unknown.

Here the sequenced sample was peripheral blood, taken before any cancer treatment. The chain has TRBV7-2 and TRBJ1-4, with D perhaps matching TRBD1 (6 bases). The clonotype originates from a female donor older than 55 with stage I lung adenocarcinoma. The CDR3 loop reads CASSLGDRRGKLFF. In DNA form, the CDR3 reads TGTGCCAGCAGCTTAGGGGATAGGAGGGGGAAACTGTTTTTT.